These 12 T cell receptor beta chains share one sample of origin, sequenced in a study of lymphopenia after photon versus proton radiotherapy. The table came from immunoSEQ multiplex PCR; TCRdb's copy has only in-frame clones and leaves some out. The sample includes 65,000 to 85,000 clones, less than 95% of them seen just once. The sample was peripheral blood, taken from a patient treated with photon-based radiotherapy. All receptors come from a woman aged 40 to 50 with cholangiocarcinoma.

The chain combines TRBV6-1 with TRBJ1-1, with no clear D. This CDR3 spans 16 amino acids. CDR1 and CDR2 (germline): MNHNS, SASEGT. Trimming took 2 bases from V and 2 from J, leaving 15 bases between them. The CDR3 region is CASSEKRAGKNTEAFF. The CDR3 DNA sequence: TGTGCCAGCAGTGAAAAACGGGCAGGCAAAAACACTGAAGCTTTCTTT.

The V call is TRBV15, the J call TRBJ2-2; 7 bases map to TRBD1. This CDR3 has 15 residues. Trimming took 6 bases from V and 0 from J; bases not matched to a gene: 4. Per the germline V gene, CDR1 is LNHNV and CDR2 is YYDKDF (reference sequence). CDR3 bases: TGTGCCACCAGTACCGGGACAGCGAACACCGGGGAGCTGTTTTTT. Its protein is CATSTGTANTGELFF.

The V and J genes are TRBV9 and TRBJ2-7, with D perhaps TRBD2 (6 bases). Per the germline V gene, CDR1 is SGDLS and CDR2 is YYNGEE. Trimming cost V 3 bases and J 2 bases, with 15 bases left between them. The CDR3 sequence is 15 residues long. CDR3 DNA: TGTGCCAGCAGCGCCGGCGGGAAAGGGACCTACGAGCAGTACTTC. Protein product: CASSAGGKGTYEQYF.

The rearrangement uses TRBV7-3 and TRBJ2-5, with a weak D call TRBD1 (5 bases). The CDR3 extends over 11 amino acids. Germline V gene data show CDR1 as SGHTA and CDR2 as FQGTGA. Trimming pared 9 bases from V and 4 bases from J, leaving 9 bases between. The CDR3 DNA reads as TGTGCCAGTATGGACACAGAGACCCAGTACTTC. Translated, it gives CASMDTETQYF.

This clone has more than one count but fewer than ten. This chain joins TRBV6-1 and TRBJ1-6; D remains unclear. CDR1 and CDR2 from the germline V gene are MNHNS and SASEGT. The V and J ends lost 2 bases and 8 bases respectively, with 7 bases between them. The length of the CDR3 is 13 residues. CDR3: CASSERWDSPLHF. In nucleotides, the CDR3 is TGTGCCAGCAGTGAAAGGTGGGATTCACCCCTCCACTTT.

CDR3 residues: CASSYSRDRAYGYTF. In DNA form, the CDR3 reads TGTGCCAGCAGTTACTCGAGGGACAGGGCCTATGGCTACACCTTC. The chain employs TRBV6-5 and TRBJ1-2; 9 nucleotides match TRBD1. Germline loops: CDR1 MNHEY, CDR2 SVGAGI. The CDR3 sequence is 15 residues long. V lost 0 bases, J lost 4 bases, and 3 bases stayed unmatched.

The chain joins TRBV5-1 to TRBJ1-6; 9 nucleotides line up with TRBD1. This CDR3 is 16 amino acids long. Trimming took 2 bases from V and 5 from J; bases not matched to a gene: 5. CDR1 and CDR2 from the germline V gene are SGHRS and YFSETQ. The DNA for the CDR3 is TGCGCCAGCAGCTTAACAGGGGGCGCGGATAATTCACCCCTCCACTTT. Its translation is CASSLTGGADNSPLHF.

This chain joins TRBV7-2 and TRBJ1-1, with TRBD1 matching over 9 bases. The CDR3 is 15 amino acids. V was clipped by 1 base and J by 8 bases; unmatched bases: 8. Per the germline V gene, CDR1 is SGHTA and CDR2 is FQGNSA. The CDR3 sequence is CASSLGPGQGREAFF. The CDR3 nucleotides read TGTGCCAGCAGCTTAGGGCCGGGACAGGGTCGGGAAGCTTTCTTT.

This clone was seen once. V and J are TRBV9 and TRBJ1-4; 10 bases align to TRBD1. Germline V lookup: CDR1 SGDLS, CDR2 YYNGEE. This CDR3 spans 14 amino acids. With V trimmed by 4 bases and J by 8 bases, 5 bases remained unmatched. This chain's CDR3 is CASSLGQGSEKLFF. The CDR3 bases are TGTGCCAGCAGCTTGGGACAGGGGAGCGAAAAACTGTTTTTT.

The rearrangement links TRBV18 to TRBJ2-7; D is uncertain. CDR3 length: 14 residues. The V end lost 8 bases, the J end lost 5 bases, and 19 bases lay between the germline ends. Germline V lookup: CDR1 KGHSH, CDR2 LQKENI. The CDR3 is CASRRTENPHEQYF. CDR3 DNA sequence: TGTGCCAGCCGGCGAACGGAGAACCCTCACGAGCAGTACTTC.

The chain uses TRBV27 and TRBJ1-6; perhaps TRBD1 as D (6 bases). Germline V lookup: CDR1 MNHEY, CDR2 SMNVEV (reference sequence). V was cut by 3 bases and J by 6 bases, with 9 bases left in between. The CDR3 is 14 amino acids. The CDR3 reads CASSFRGPNSPLHF. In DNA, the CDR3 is TGTGCCAGCAGTTTTCGGGGGCCTAATTCACCCCTCCACTTT.

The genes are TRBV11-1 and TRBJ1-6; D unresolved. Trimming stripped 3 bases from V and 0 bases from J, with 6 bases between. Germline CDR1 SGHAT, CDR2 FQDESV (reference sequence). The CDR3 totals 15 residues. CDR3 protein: CASSFRSSYNSPLHF. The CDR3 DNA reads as TGTGCCAGCAGCTTTAGAAGCTCCTATAATTCACCCCTCCACTTT.